Listed below are T cell receptor beta chains from one sample, sequenced in a study of regulatory T cells in long-lasting Graves disease. From the multiplex PCR reads, TCRdb called clonotypes with MiXCR, one entry per CDR3 protein. Of 400,000 to 500,000 distinct CDR3 sequences in the sample, about a sixth were seen once. These data were likewise used in another study, on T cells in Graves' hyperthyroidism and ophthalmopathy.

The sequenced sample was peripheral blood mononuclear cells (PBMCs), obtained at new diagnosis, from a patient treated with antithyroid drugs. These receptors were taken from a young woman with Graves disease. CDR3s include the opening cysteine and the closing phenylalanine or tryptophan. Fields, in order: V gene, D gene, clone size, J gene, CDR3 DNA, CDR3 protein. A D gene is named only where the DNA matches it firmly. Clone size appears in some rows only: once, few, many, or a class for an expanded clone.

V: TRBV11-3
D: .
size: many
J: TRBJ2-1
DNA: TGTGCCAGCAGCCCCAGGACAGACACCGATGAGCAGTTCTTC
CDR3: CASSPRTDTDEQFF

V: TRBV5-1
D: TRBD2
size: many
J: TRBJ2-7
DNA: TGCGCCAGCAGCTTGGTAGTGCGGCGGGAGGCGACTGAGCAGTACTTC
CDR3: CASSLVVRREATEQYF

V: TRBV9
D: .
size: many
J: TRBJ2-2
DNA: TGCGCCAGCAGCACCAGTTTATGGGGGAGTAGGAACACCGGGGAGCTGTTTTTT
CDR3: CASSTSLWGSRNTGELFF

V: TRBV15
D: .
size: few
J: TRBJ2-7
DNA: TGTGCCACCAGCAGCCAGGGGGGCTACGAGCAGTACTTC
CDR3: CATSSQGGYEQYF

V: TRBV28
D: TRBD2
size: many
J: TRBJ2-5
DNA: TGTGCCAGCAGTTTACCCCGGACTAGCGGATACCAAGAGACCCAGTACTTC
CDR3: CASSLPRTSGYQETQYF

V: TRBV7-6
D: .
size: few
J: TRBJ2-7
DNA: TGTGCCAGCAGCTTAGGTCTCCGTGGCGAGCAGTACTTC
CDR3: CASSLGLRGEQYF

V: TRBV6-2/TRBV6-3
D: .
size: many
J: TRBJ1-1
DNA: TGTGCCAGCAGAGACGGACCCGGGCGAATGAACACTGAAGCTTTCTTT
CDR3: CASRDGPGRMNTEAFF

V: TRBV7-6
D: .
size: .
J: TRBJ1-1
DNA: TGTGCCAGCAGCTTAAGGGAGGGGCCTGAAGCTTTCTTT
CDR3: CASSLREGPEAFF

V: TRBV28
D: .
size: .
J: TRBJ2-1
DNA: TGTGCCAGCGGTTTCCCCCGGCAGGGCAATGAGCAGTTCTTC
CDR3: CASGFPRQGNEQFF

V: TRBV10-1
D: .
size: many
J: TRBJ2-1
DNA: TGCGCCAGCAGTGGGACAGAAAGTAATGAGCAGTTCTTC
CDR3: CASSGTESNEQFF

V: TRBV28
D: .
size: many
J: TRBJ2-7
DNA: TGTGCCAGCAGTTTCGACAGTTACGTGGACGAGCAGTACTTC
CDR3: CASSFDSYVDEQYF

V: TRBV7-2
D: .
size: few
J: TRBJ2-2
DNA: TGTGCCAGCAGCTTAGCGCAGTACACCGGGGAGCTGTTTTTT
CDR3: CASSLAQYTGELFF

V: TRBV29-1
D: .
size: many
J: TRBJ2-3
DNA: TGCAGCGTGGGGGGCGCAAGGACAGATACGCAGTATTTT
CDR3: CSVGGARTDTQYF

V: TRBV18
D: TRBD2
size: many
J: TRBJ2-7
DNA: TGTGCCAGCTCCCCCAGCCTGGCGGGAGCGGACTACGAGCAGTACTTC
CDR3: CASSPSLAGADYEQYF

V: TRBV5-1
D: TRBD1
size: many
J: TRBJ1-5
DNA: TGTGCCAGCAGCTTGTTCTCGGGACAGAGCAATCAGCCCCAGCATTTT
CDR3: CASSLFSGQSNQPQHF

V: TRBV30
D: TRBD1
size: .
J: TRBJ2-7
DNA: TGTGCCTGGAGTCGACAGGGCTACGAGCAGTACTTC
CDR3: CAWSRQGYEQYF

V: TRBV19
D: .
size: few
J: TRBJ1-5
DNA: TGTGCCAGTAGTACCCCCCCCGGGACGGGACAATATAGCAATCAGCCCCAGCATTTT
CDR3: CASSTPPGTGQYSNQPQHF

V: TRBV28
D: TRBD1
size: many
J: TRBJ2-5
DNA: TGTGCCAGCAGACGGTCGGGTCACAGGGGTATAAGAGAGACCCAGTACTTC
CDR3: CASRRSGHRGIRETQYF

V: TRBV27
D: .
size: many
J: TRBJ2-7
DNA: TGTGCCAGCAGAGCCCACGCAACCTACGAGCAGTACTTC
CDR3: CASRAHATYEQYF

V: TRBV27
D: .
size: few
J: TRBJ2-1
DNA: TGTGCCAGCAGTCCACTCCACCACCAGAGCTCCTACAATGAGCAGTTCTTC
CDR3: CASSPLHHQSSYNEQFF

V: TRBV11-2
D: TRBD2
size: .
J: TRBJ2-1
DNA: TGTGCCAGCAGCCCTGTTAGCGGGACGTGGAATGAGCAGTTCTTC
CDR3: CASSPVSGTWNEQFF

V: TRBV27
D: TRBD2
size: many
J: TRBJ2-2
DNA: TGTGCCAGCAGTTTGGCCCCTTTTCCGGGGGGGGAAAGCCAATCCAACACCGGGGAGCTGTTTTTT
CDR3: CASSLAPFPGGESQSNTGELFF

V: TRBV28
D: TRBD1
size: .
J: TRBJ2-7
DNA: TGTGCCAGCAGAGAACCTCCAGGGACAGCATACTCCTACGAGCAGTACTTC
CDR3: CASREPPGTAYSYEQYF

V: TRBV3-1
D: .
size: few
J: TRBJ2-2
DNA: TGTGCCAGCAGCCAGCGGGATTTTAACACCGGGGAGCTGTTTTTT
CDR3: CASSQRDFNTGELFF

V: TRBV5-1
D: .
size: few
J: TRBJ1-1
DNA: TGCGCCAGCAGCCGGCGGGGGGCTGAAGCTTTCTTT
CDR3: CASSRRGAEAFF

V: TRBV7-9
D: .
size: many
J: TRBJ1-2
DNA: TGTGCCAGCAGCTTAGGGAGAGATGGCTACACCTTC
CDR3: CASSLGRDGYTF

V: TRBV6-2/TRBV6-3
D: TRBD2
size: few
J: TRBJ2-7
DNA: TGTGCCCGCAGATCCGTTCGGGGGGGTGACGAGCAGTACTTC
CDR3: CARRSVRGGDEQYF

V: TRBV3-1
D: .
size: .
J: TRBJ2-2
DNA: TGTGCCAGCAGCCACTCAACCGGGGAGCTGTTTTTT
CDR3: CASSHSTGELFF

V: TRBV3-1
D: .
size: many
J: TRBJ2-7
DNA: TGTGCCAGCAGCCAAGATGTTTACGAGCAGTACTTC
CDR3: CASSQDVYEQYF

V: TRBV2
D: .
size: .
J: TRBJ2-7
DNA: TGTGCCAGCAGTGATTGGGGTGCATACGAGCAGTACTTC
CDR3: CASSDWGAYEQYF

V: TRBV10-3
D: .
size: .
J: TRBJ2-1
DNA: TGTGCCCACAAGGACGGTGGGACTCCCTCGGGCGAGCAGTTCTTC
CDR3: CAHKDGGTPSGEQFF

V: TRBV5-6
D: TRBD2
size: few
J: TRBJ2-2
DNA: TGTGCCAGCAGCTTCGCCGCGGGAGAGTCGAACACCGGGGAGCTGTTTTTT
CDR3: CASSFAAGESNTGELFF

V: TRBV13
D: .
size: many
J: TRBJ2-7
DNA: TGTGCCAGCAGCGGCTTTGGCCCCCGGGGCGAGCAGTACTTC
CDR3: CASSGFGPRGEQYF

V: TRBV6-1
D: .
size: many
J: TRBJ2-3
DNA: TGTGCCAGCAGCACCGCCGCGAGAGATACGCAGTATTTT
CDR3: CASSTAARDTQYF

V: TRBV9
D: .
size: few
J: TRBJ1-2
DNA: TGTGCCAGCAGCGTAGCGGCAGATGCTAACTATGGCTACACCTTC
CDR3: CASSVAADANYGYTF

V: TRBV24-1
D: .
size: many
J: TRBJ2-7
DNA: TGTGCCACCAGTGATTTCTCAGGACGAATATACGAGCAGTACTTC
CDR3: CATSDFSGRIYEQYF

V: TRBV3-1
D: TRBD2
size: .
J: TRBJ2-1
DNA: TGTGCCAGCAGCGAACTAGCGGGCAGCAATGAGCAGTTCTTC
CDR3: CASSELAGSNEQFF

V: TRBV11-3
D: .
size: many
J: TRBJ1-1
DNA: TGTGCCAGCAGCTTAGACAGTAACACTGAAGCTTTCTTT
CDR3: CASSLDSNTEAFF

V: TRBV28
D: .
size: many
J: TRBJ2-7
DNA: TGTGCCAGCAGTCCCCCCCCAGCTGTAGCCTACGAGCAGTACTTC
CDR3: CASSPPPAVAYEQYF

V: TRBV5-1
D: TRBD2
size: many
J: TRBJ2-3
DNA: TGCGCCAGCAGCTTGGGCGGTAGCGGGAGAGGTACGCAGTATTTT
CDR3: CASSLGGSGRGTQYF

V: TRBV20-1
D: TRBD1
size: many
J: TRBJ1-1
DNA: TGCAGTGCTCCGATAGGTGACAGGGGGCTTACTAACACTGAAGCTTTCTTT
CDR3: CSAPIGDRGLTNTEAFF

V: TRBV11-2
D: TRBD2
size: .
J: TRBJ2-1
DNA: TGTGCCAGCAGCCCGGGACTAGCGGGAGGGCCGAATGAGCAGTTCTTC
CDR3: CASSPGLAGGPNEQFF

V: TRBV27
D: .
size: .
J: TRBJ2-7
DNA: TGTGCCAGCGGATACGAGCAGTACTTC
CDR3: CASGYEQYF

V: TRBV12-3/TRBV12-4
D: TRBD1
size: .
J: TRBJ1-2
DNA: TGTGCCAGCAGTTTTTGGACAGGAGAGAACTATGGCTACACCTTC
CDR3: CASSFWTGENYGYTF

V: TRBV27
D: TRBD2
size: many
J: TRBJ2-5
DNA: TGTGCCAGCAGTTTACTAGCGGGCCTCCAAGAGACCCAGTACTTC
CDR3: CASSLLAGLQETQYF